These T cell receptor beta chains were read from a single sample in a study of cytomegalovirus exposure and HLA in healthy donors. The protocol was immunoSEQ multiplex PCR, while the TCRdb copy is restricted to in-frame clones and leaves out a portion. This table holds approximately 80,000 clones, 65% to 75% found once. Sequencing was carried out using PBMCs. The receptors come from a young man in good health and CMV-seropositive. CDR3s include the opening cysteine and the closing phenylalanine or tryptophan. The D gene is left open where the match is weak. The size entry is marked missing in some rows and otherwise reads once, few, many or a size class.

>once|TRBJ2-5|TRBV7-9|NA
CASSPKTSSGYQETQYF
TGTGCCAGCAGCCCAAAGACTTCTTCCGGGTACCAAGAGACCCAGTACTTC
>NA|TRBJ1-5|TRBV28|NA
CASSSPGVVGNQPQHF
TGTGCCAGCAGTTCCCCAGGGGTGGTGGGCAATCAGCCCCAGCATTTT
>NA|TRBJ1-2|TRBV6-1|TRBD1
CASRVDRAGSYTF
TGTGCCAGCAGGGTGGACAGGGCCGGGAGCTACACCTTC
>NA|TRBJ2-3|TRBV5-1|TRBD2
CASSLGRTSGPKITDTQYF
TGCGCCAGCTCGCTAGGAAGGACTAGCGGACCAAAGATCACAGATACGCAGTATTTT
>once|TRBJ1-4|TRBV6-1|NA
CASSKSPGMDEKLFF
TGTGCCAGCAGCAAAAGCCCGGGTATGGATGAAAAACTGTTTTTT
>once|TRBJ2-7|TRBV23-1|NA
CASSQGHYEQYF
TGCGCCAGCAGTCAAGGGCACTACGAGCAGTACTTC
>few|TRBJ1-4|TRBV4-3|NA
CASSQETATNEKLFF
TGCGCCAGCAGCCAAGAAACAGCAACTAATGAAAAACTGTTTTTT
>once|TRBJ2-2|TRBV10-2|NA
CASSGRVTNTGELFF
TGCGCCAGCAGTGGGAGGGTTACGAACACCGGGGAGCTGTTTTTT
>NA|TRBJ2-7|TRBV4-2|NA
CASSRTGDRSGEQYF
TGTGCCAGCAGCCGAACGGGGGACCGCTCGGGCGAGCAGTACTTC
>NA|TRBJ2-7|TRBV19|NA
CASSPRQEFYEQYF
TGTGCCAGTAGTCCACGACAGGAATTCTACGAGCAGTACTTC
>NA|TRBJ1-2|TRBV6-1|NA
CASSARETDYGYTF
TGTGCCAGCAGTGCTAGAGAGACAGATTATGGCTACACCTTC
>NA|TRBJ1-2|TRBV28|NA
CASTQGGFRGYTF
TGTGCCAGCACCCAAGGGGGTTTCCGTGGCTACACCTTC
>few|TRBJ1-4|TRBV30|TRBD1
CAWSEGTGLNEKLFF
TGTGCCTGGAGCGAAGGGACAGGTCTTAATGAAAAACTGTTTTTT
>NA|TRBJ2-7|TRBV30|TRBD1
CAWSPGGMYEQYF
TGTGCCTGGAGTCCAGGGGGCATGTACGAGCAGTACTTC
>NA|TRBJ1-1|TRBV9|NA
CASSVGQMNTEAFF
TGTGCCAGCAGCGTAGGACAAATGAACACTGAAGCTTTCTTT
>NA|TRBJ1-1|TRBV6-6|TRBD1
CASSLDRGPNTEAFF
TGTGCCAGCAGCCTCGACAGGGGGCCGAACACTGAAGCTTTCTTT
>few|TRBJ1-5|TRBV4-3|NA
CASSQDQGGGQPQHF
TGCGCCAGCAGCCAAGATCAGGGAGGAGGACAGCCCCAGCATTTT
>NA|TRBJ2-7|TRBV28|TRBD1
CASSPQGSHEQYF
TGTGCCAGCAGTCCACAGGGGAGCCACGAGCAGTACTTC
>NA|TRBJ2-7|TRBV30|NA
CAWSPGLYEQYF
TGTGCCTGGAGTCCCGGACTATACGAGCAGTACTTC
>few|TRBJ2-7|TRBV11-2|NA
CASSPDRTSYEQYF
TGTGCCAGCAGCCCCGACAGGACCTCCTACGAGCAGTACTTC
>NA|TRBJ1-1|TRBV28|TRBD1
CASSQIGQGEVRAFF
TGTGCCAGCAGTCAGATTGGACAGGGGGAAGTACGGGCTTTCTTT
>few|TRBJ2-5|TRBV6-5|TRBD2
CASSRTSGERETQYF
TGTGCCAGCAGCCGGACTAGCGGGGAGAGGGAGACCCAGTACTTC
>NA|TRBJ2-7|TRBV4-1|TRBD2
CASSTLAGIGYEQYF
TGCGCCAGCAGCACCCTAGCGGGAATTGGCTACGAGCAGTACTTC
>NA|TRBJ1-1|TRBV7-6|TRBD1
CASSLWAARTGNTEAFF
TGTGCCAGCAGCTTATGGGCCGCGCGGACAGGGAACACTGAAGCTTTCTTT